One TCR beta chain is described in this entry. Its antigen remains unidentified. This sample is drawn from a study of PD-1 blockade in classical Hodgkin lymphoma. The CDR3 has 14 residues. Per the germline V gene, CDR1 is MNHEY and CDR2 is SVGAGI. V was cut by 5 bases and J by 2 bases, with 11 bases left in between. Study-level findings and limits: Lower baseline TCR diversity was reported for newly diagnosed patients than for healthy donors. Causes of the repertoire differences remain undefined, possibly disease activity or prior therapy.

Every patient experienced relapse after autologous stem cell transplantation, and brentuximab vedotin exposure varied. Best responses were complete response, partial response or progressive disease. Some clones are missing from TCRdb's copy, which holds only in-frame ones; the method was immunoSEQ multiplex PCR. The table includes about 72,000 clones, around 93% detected once. This clonotype was sampled from a human donor with classical Hodgkin lymphoma. Sequenced material: peripheral blood mononuclear cells (PBMCs), taken at baseline. This chain uses TRBV6-5 with TRBJ2-3; possibly TRBD2 for D (6 bases). The CDR3 spells CASSISGLTDTQYF. CDR3 coding DNA: TGTGCCAGCAGTATTAGCGGTCTCACAGATACGCAGTATTTT.